Given below is one TCR beta chain in context. The record originates from a study of blood T cells in healthy people across ages. Across the whole study: Template switching caught about one barcoded beta molecule for each two T cells.

Trimming shortened V by 4 bases and J by 0 bases, and 10 bases separated the two germline ends. This CDR3 spans 15 amino acids. From germline, CDR1 is LNHDA and CDR2 SQIVND (reference sequence). Using a J-beta primer mix together with a sample-barcoded 5' primer, a second PCR was run for roughly 7 to 12 cycles. TCRdb called the 5' RACE reads again in MiXCR, with one record for every CDR3 protein. The sample has 540,000 or so distinct CDR3 sequences, about 24% seen once. The same sample was also studied in work on T cells of mothers and their children. From that second work: Samples were provided by three healthy Caucasian mothers and their six children. Mothers and children who were related shared slightly more overlap than unrelated pairs, but not significantly more.

V usage is TRBV19 and J usage is TRBJ1-5; D gene ambiguous. What was sequenced was blood. The source is a boy younger than 18 in good health. The DNA for the CDR3 is TGTGCCAGTAGTACTGGCGCTTATAGCAATCAGCCCCAGCATTTT. It is translated as CASSTGAYSNQPQHF.